This passage covers 8 T cell receptor beta chains from one sample sequenced in a study of blood T cell repertoires in COVID-19. Only in-frame clones appear in the TCRdb table, and some are missing; sequencing was by immunoSEQ multiplex PCR. The table has approximately 270,000 clones, approximately 89% seen once. Sequencing input: PBMCs or T cells enriched from blood (not recorded which). Source of these receptors: a woman aged 60-75 years who had recovered from COVID-19.

This clone was seen a few times. V and J are TRBV3-1 (or the pseudogene TRBV3-2) and TRBJ1-2; no clear D gene. Trimming removed 0 bases at V and 1 base at J, with 12 bases between. From germline, CDR1 is LGHDT and CDR2 YNNKEL (reference sequence). The CDR3 loop spans 16 amino acids. CDR3 sequence reads: CASSQEGEPLNYGYTF. For the CDR3, the DNA is TGTGCCAGCAGCCAAGAGGGAGAACCGCTTAACTATGGCTACACCTTC.

This clone was seen only a few times. This CDR3 is CASNRDPSGEETQYF. CDR3 DNA: TGTGCCAGCAACAGGGACCCCAGCGGAGAAGAGACCCAGTACTTC. J is TRBJ2-5 and V is TRBV5-4; D may be TRBD1 (6 bases). CDR3 length: 15 amino acids. The germline V gene encodes CDR1 SGHNT and CDR2 YYREEE (reference sequence). Trimming stripped 6 bases from V and 3 bases from J, with 18 bases between. The full variable domain, its missing parts supplied by reference TRBV5-4 and TRBJ2-5, is ETGVTQSPTHLIKTRGQQVTLRCSSQSGHNTVSWYQQALGQGPQFIFQYYREEENGRGNFPPRFSGLQFPNYSSELNVNALELDDSALYLCASNRDPSGEETQYFGPGTRLLVL.

The rearrangement uses TRBV30 and TRBJ1-2; the D is unclear. Germline V gene sequence: CDR1 GTSNPN, CDR2 SVGIG (reference sequence). There are 15 residues in the CDR3. Trimming cost V 0 bases and J 8 bases, with 19 bases left between them. CDR3 residues: CAWSVRTADPGGYTF. As DNA, the CDR3 is TGTGCCTGGAGTGTACGAACCGCAGACCCAGGAGGCTACACCTTC.

DNA of the CDR3: TGTGCCAGCAGTTTCGGCAGGGGCTATAATTCACCCCTCCACTTT. It yields the protein CASSFGRGYNSPLHF. The rearrangement links TRBV27 to TRBJ1-6; weak D call: TRBD1 (6 bases). The germline V gene has CDR1 MNHEY and CDR2 SMNVEV (reference sequence). Trimming cost V 3 bases and J 3 bases, with 9 bases left between them. The CDR3 totals 15 residues.

The count of this clone is one. The chain carries TRBV19 and TRBJ2-5, with D unclear. The CDR3 is made up of 9 amino acids. Looked up from germline, CDR1 is LNHDA and CDR2 is SQIVND (reference sequence). This CDR3 is CPARETQYF. For the CDR3, the DNA is TGTCCCGCGCGCGAGACCCAGTACTTC.

In this sample, this clone turned up a few times. The V and J genes are TRBV7-8 and TRBJ2-1; the match to TRBD2 covers 12 bases. Losses at the gene ends were 1 base for V and 6 bases for J; bases not matched to a gene: 4. This CDR3 is built from 16 residues. Germline V gene sequence: CDR1 SGHVS, CDR2 FQNEAQ. CDR3 coding DNA: TGTGCCAGCAGCTTAGGACTAGCGGGAGTCGGCAATGAGCAGTTCTTC. Protein: CASSLGLAGVGNEQFF. Full variable domain (rest looked up from reference TRBV7-8 and TRBJ2-1): GAGVSQSPRYKVAKRGQDVALRCDPISGHVSLFWYQQALGQGPEFLTYFQNEAQLDKSGLPSDRFFAERPEGSVSTLKIQRTQQEDSAVYLCASSLGLAGVGNEQFFGPGTRLTVL.

This chain links TRBV12-3 or TRBV12-4 with TRBJ1-2; the D gene is possibly TRBD1 (6 bases). The CDR3 spans 13 residues. V was pared by 3 bases and J by 8 bases, with 13 bases between. The CDR3 region has the DNA TGTGCCAGCAGTTTTCCGACAGGCGGGGGCTACACCTTC. Protein: CASSFPTGGGYTF.

CDR3 region: CASSYRDLNTGELFF. The CDR3 bases are TGCGCCAGCAGCTACCGGGACTTGAACACCGGGGAGCTGTTTTTT. V and J are TRBV5-1 and TRBJ2-2, with D tentatively TRBD2 (6 bases). CDR3 length equals 15 residues. V lost 3 bases to trimming and J lost 1 base, with 10 bases between them. Germline loops: CDR1 SGHRS, CDR2 YFSETQ.